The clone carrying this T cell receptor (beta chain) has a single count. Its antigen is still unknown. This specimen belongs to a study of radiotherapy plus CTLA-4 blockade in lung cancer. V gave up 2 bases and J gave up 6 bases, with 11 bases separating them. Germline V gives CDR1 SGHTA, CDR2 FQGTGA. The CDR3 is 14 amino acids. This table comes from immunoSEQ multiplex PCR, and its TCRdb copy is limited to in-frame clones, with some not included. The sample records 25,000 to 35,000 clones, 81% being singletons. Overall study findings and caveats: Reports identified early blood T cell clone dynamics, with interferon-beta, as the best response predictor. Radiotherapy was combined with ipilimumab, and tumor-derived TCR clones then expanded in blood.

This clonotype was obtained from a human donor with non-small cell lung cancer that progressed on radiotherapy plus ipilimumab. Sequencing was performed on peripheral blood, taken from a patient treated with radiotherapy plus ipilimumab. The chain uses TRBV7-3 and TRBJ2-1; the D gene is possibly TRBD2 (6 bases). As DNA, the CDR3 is TGTGCCAGCAGCTTAGGGGCGGGGATCAATGAGCAGTTCTTC. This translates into CASSLGAGINEQFF. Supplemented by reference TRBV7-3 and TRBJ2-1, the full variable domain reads GAGVSQTPSNKVTEKGKYVELRCDPISGHTALYWYRQSLGQGPEFLIYFQGTGAADDSGLPNDRFFAVRPEGSVSTLKIQRTERGDSAVYLCASSLGAGINEQFFGPGTRLTVL.